This TCR beta chain is drawn from a study of blood T cell repertoires in COVID-19. Study information: There were acute and convalescent COVID-19 samples, and they came from the United States, Italy and Spain.

Under the authors' procedure: Counts of nucleated cells, estimated from reference gene primer amplification, were obtained. Using immunoSEQ multiplex PCR, the repertoire was profiled, and TCRdb retains in-frame clones only, with some absent. From that table come the V and J calls and clone size; the DNA was used to work out D and trimming. The sample records 250,000 or so clones, approximately 86% being singletons. The V end lost 1 base, the J end lost 5 bases, and 6 bases lay between the germline ends. CDR3 length equals 12 residues. Germline V lookup: CDR1 SGHRS, CDR2 YFSETQ. The sequenced material came from peripheral blood. This TCR derives from a woman aged 55-75 years with active or convalescent COVID-19. V gene TRBV5-1 combines with J gene TRBJ1-1; D not resolved. The CDR3 DNA reads TGCGCCAGCAGCTTGTCGGGGACTGAAGCTTTCTTT. Translating gives CASSLSGTEAFF.